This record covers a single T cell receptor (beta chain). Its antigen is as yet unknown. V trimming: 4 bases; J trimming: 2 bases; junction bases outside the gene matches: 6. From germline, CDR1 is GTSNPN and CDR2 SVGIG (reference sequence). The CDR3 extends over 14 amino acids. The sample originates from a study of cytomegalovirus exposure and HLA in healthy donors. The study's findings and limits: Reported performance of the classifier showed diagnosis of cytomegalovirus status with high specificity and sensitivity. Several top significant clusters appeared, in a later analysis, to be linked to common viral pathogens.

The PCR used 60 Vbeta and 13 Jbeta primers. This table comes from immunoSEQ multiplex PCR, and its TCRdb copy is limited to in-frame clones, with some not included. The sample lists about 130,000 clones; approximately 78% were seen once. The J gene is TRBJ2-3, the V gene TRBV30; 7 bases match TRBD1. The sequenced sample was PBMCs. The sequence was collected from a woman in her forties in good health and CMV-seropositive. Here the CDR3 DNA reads TGTGCCTGGACCAAACAGGGGTACACAGATACGCAGTATTTT. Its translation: CAWTKQGYTDTQYF.